This T cell receptor (beta chain) derives from a study of shared clonotypes between healthy human individuals. The length of the CDR3 is 17 residues. Trimming took 5 bases from V and 1 from J; bases not matched to a gene: 10. The germline CDR1 and CDR2 sequences are MDHEN and SYDVKM. This table comes from immunoSEQ multiplex PCR, and its TCRdb copy is limited to in-frame clones, with some not included. This table holds 450,000 to 500,000 clones, 70% to 80% found once. This receptor was taken from a woman aged 40 to 49 in good health. Some clones in this sample may be carry-over from other donors' samples. Input material: PBMCs. The V and J genes are TRBV28 and TRBJ1-3, with 8 nucleotides matching TRBD1. CDR3 coding DNA: TGTGCCAGCAGTGTACTTGGACAGGGAGATTCTGGAAACACCATATATTTT. Protein product: CASSVLGQGDSGNTIYF.